A single sample is the source of the 31 T cell receptor beta chains below, sequenced in a study of OX40 agonist ivuxolimab in advanced cancers. Assay: immunoSEQ multiplex PCR; the TCRdb copy retains only in-frame clones and omits some. The table has approximately 63,000 clones, approximately 90% seen once; the top ten hold around 6.9%. The starting material was CD4+ or CD8+ T cells sorted from blood, obtained in a trial of the OX40 agonist ivuxolimab. The origin of the receptors is an adult with an advanced solid tumor such as melanoma, head and neck, liver or kidney cancer.

This rearrangement joins TRBV7-6 to TRBJ2-1; D possibly matches TRBD1 or TRBD2 (6 bases each). CDR3 length: 14 residues. The germline V and J ends were trimmed by 4 bases and 7 bases, with 14 bases remaining between them. Germline V gene lookup returns CDR1 SGHVS and CDR2 FNYEAQ. CDR3 bases: TGTGCCAGCAGCTCCGCTCAGGGGAGGAATGAGCAGTTCTTC. It specifies CASSSAQGRNEQFF.

V is TRBV15 and J is TRBJ2-1, with D unresolved. Per germline, CDR1 LNHNV and CDR2 YYDKDF (reference sequence). Trimming took off 10 bases at V and 3 bases at J, with 7 bases between the two ends. This CDR3 contains 11 residues. In DNA form, the CDR3 reads TGTGCCAGTCAGGACTACAATGAGCAGTTCTTC. Translated: CASQDYNEQFF.

The gene calls are TRBV7-9 and TRBJ1-2, with D unresolved. Germline-derived CDR1 and CDR2 are SEHNR and FQNEAQ (reference sequence). Between the trimmed V and J ends, which lost 5 bases and 4 bases, there was a span of 17 bases. The CDR3 consists of 15 residues. In DNA, the CDR3 is TGTGCCAGCAGCCGACGAGACATCGGCTTCTATGGCTACACCTTC. This gives the protein CASSRRDIGFYGYTF.

V usage is TRBV5-6 and J usage is TRBJ1-6; D possibly corresponds to TRBD1 (5 bases). V lost 4 bases to trimming and J lost 10 bases, with 12 bases between them. In germline, CDR1 is SGHDT, CDR2 YYEEEE. This CDR3 has 13 amino acids. This CDR3 is CASSGGTPSPLHF. The CDR3 DNA follows: TGTGCCAGCAGCGGCGGGACTCCCTCACCCCTCCACTTT.

This rearrangement joins TRBV2 to TRBJ2-7; D tentatively reads TRBD1 or TRBD2 (5 bases each). Germline CDR1 SNHLY, CDR2 FYNNEI. CDR3 length: 15 amino acids. V was trimmed by 5 bases and J by 3 bases, leaving 17 bases between them. The CDR3 loop is CASSLPVGVLYEQYF. The CDR3 bases are TGTGCCAGCAGTCTCCCCGTGGGGGTCCTCTACGAGCAGTACTTC.

The V call is TRBV5-6, the J call TRBJ2-7, with 7 positions matching TRBD2. V dropped 4 bases and J dropped 13; count of bases not matched to a gene: 11. CDR1 SGHDT and CDR2 YYEEEE come from the germline V gene. The CDR3 sequence is 12 residues long. The CDR3 bases are TGTGCCAGCAGCGCATTAACTAGCGCGCACTACTTC. Translated: CASSALTSAHYF.

The chain is built from TRBV1 and TRBJ1-2; the table's D gene call, TRBD1, was not cross checked with the DNA. TRBV1 is annotated as a pseudogene. The CDR3 totals 16 residues. The CDR3: CTSSQAFRHWNYGYTF. CDR3 DNA: TGCACCAGCAGCCAAGCCTTTAGACACTGGAACTATGGCTACACCTTC.

The chain joins TRBV4-2 to TRBJ1-2, with D possibly TRBD1 on 6 matching bases. Germline V gene data show CDR1 as LGHNA and CDR2 as YNFKEQ. This CDR3 region has 16 residues. V was cut by 4 bases and J by 3 bases, with 18 bases left in between. The CDR3 bases are TGTGCCAGCAGCCCTAGACAGGCAGAATCTTACTATGGCTACACCTTC. Its protein is CASSPRQAESYYGYTF.

In the case of this clone: One base away lies a much larger clone, so this may be a sequencing read error. Other nucleotide sequences in the sample specify the same CDR3. V and J are TRBV7-9 and TRBJ2-7, with TRBD2 as a possible D gene (5 bases). CDR3 length: 14 residues. Germline CDR1 SEHNR, CDR2 FQNEAQ (reference sequence). Here the CDR3 reads CASSYSATGNEQYF. Here the CDR3 DNA reads TGCGCCAGCAGCTACTCCGCGACGGGGAACGAGCAGTACTTC.

The gene calls are TRBV14 and TRBJ2-1; 8 bases align to TRBD1. CDR3 length: 15 residues. Germline assignment: CDR1 SGHDN and CDR2 FVKESK. V shed 5 bases, J shed 9 bases, and the junction held 12 bases outside the gene matches. The CDR3 here is CASSDRDRLQGEQFF. Here the CDR3 DNA reads TGTGCCAGCAGCGACCGGGACAGGTTACAGGGTGAGCAGTTCTTC. Full variable domain (outside the CDR3, taken from reference TRBV14 and TRBJ2-1): EAGVTQFPSHSVIEKGQTVTLRCDPISGHDNLYWYRRVMGKEIKFLLHFVKESKQDESGMPNNRFLAERTGGTYSTLKVQPAELEDSGVYFCASSDRDRLQGEQFFGPGTRLTVL.

CDR3 region: CASSPSSPGNTIYF. CDR3 nucleotides: TGCGCCAGCAGCCCTTCATCGCCAGGAAACACCATATATTTT. The rearrangement joins TRBV4-3 to TRBJ1-3; D is unclear. CDR3 length: 14 amino acids. CDR1 and CDR2 (germline): LGHNA, YSLEER. Trimming pared 4 bases from V and 4 bases from J, leaving 11 bases between.

The V call is TRBV4-2, the J call TRBJ2-1; D is undetermined. The germline V gene has CDR1 LGHNA and CDR2 YNFKEQ. V lost 2 bases to trimming and J lost 9 bases, with 8 bases between them. This CDR3 contains 12 residues. The CDR3 is CASSQPLLEQFF. The CDR3 DNA is TGTGCCAGCAGCCAACCCCTCCTTGAGCAGTTCTTC.

The rearrangement links TRBV5-5 to TRBJ1-1, with D hard to call. The V end lost 5 bases, the J end lost 4 bases, and 15 bases lay between the germline ends. The germline V gene has CDR1 SGHKS and CDR2 YYEKEE (reference sequence). The CDR3 spans 14 residues. The CDR3 loop is CASRTIEGGTEAFF. The CDR3, as DNA: TGTGCCAGCAGAACCATTGAGGGAGGCACTGAAGCTTTCTTT.

The chain joins TRBV30 to TRBJ1-1; no reliable D call. Germline V gives CDR1 GTSNPN, CDR2 SVGIG (reference sequence). The CDR3 is 13 residues long. V lost 0 bases and J lost 4, with 9 bases in between. The CDR3 reads CAWSVPQVTEAFF. CDR3 DNA: TGTGCCTGGAGTGTACCGCAGGTCACTGAAGCTTTCTTT.

This clone turned up a few times. In nucleotides, the CDR3 is TGCGCCAGCAGCCAAGTGGGGGCTAGCGGGGCCCTACAAGAGACCCAGTACTTC. The encoded protein is CASSQVGASGALQETQYF. The chain couples TRBV4-1 to TRBJ2-5, with 9 bases matching TRBD2. Germline V CDR1 and CDR2: MGHRA, YSYEKL. The junction had 11 bases not matched to a gene; V was cut back by 1 base and J by 2 bases. The CDR3 covers 18 residues.

The chain uses TRBV7-9 and TRBJ2-3; perhaps TRBD2 as D (5 bases). CDR1 SEHNR and CDR2 FQNEAQ come from the germline V gene (reference sequence). This CDR3 region has 15 residues. V gave up 5 bases and J gave up 0 bases, with 12 bases separating them. CDR3 sequence: CASSQLGGSTDTQYF. Here the CDR3 DNA reads TGTGCCAGCAGCCAATTGGGCGGGAGCACAGATACGCAGTATTTT.

The chain uses TRBV7-2 and TRBJ2-3, with D unclear. The V and J ends lost 1 base and 0 bases respectively, with 8 bases between them. Germline V lookup: CDR1 SGHTA, CDR2 FQGNSA. The CDR3 runs 15 residues. The CDR3 DNA reads TGTGCCAGCAGCTTAGAATACCTCAGCACAGATACGCAGTATTTT. It codes for CASSLEYLSTDTQYF.

The CDR3 nucleotides read TGTGCCAGCAGCCCACTGACAGGTTCCTACGAGCAGTACTTC. Translation gives CASSPLTGSYEQYF. The genes are TRBV11-2 and TRBJ2-7; D is possibly TRBD1 (6 bases). Germline V gene data show CDR1 as SGHAT and CDR2 as FQNNGV. Trimming took 5 bases from V and 1 from J, leaving 12 bases between them. The CDR3 contains 14 residues.

The V call is TRBV10-3, the J call TRBJ1-2; D gene unclear. The CDR3 consists of 12 residues. V lost 3 bases and J lost 4, with 6 bases in between. Germline CDR1 ENHRY, CDR2 SYGVKD. CDR3 sequence reads: CAISDSPYGYTF. For the CDR3, the DNA is TGTGCCATCAGTGACTCCCCCTATGGCTACACCTTC.

The chain is built from TRBV28 and TRBJ2-7; weak D call: TRBD2 (7 bases). CDR1 is MDHEN and CDR2 is SYDVKM in the germline V gene. V was cut by 3 bases and J by 3 bases, with 12 bases left in between. The CDR3 runs 14 residues. The CDR3 nucleotides are TGTGCCAGCAGTTTGGCGGGGGCCCTCTACGAGCAGTACTTC. Residues: CASSLAGALYEQYF.

V usage is TRBV5-8 and J usage is TRBJ2-1, with D uncertain. The CDR3 totals 11 residues. V was shortened by 2 bases and J by 14 bases, with 11 bases between the two germline ends. Germline values: CDR1 SGHTS, CDR2 YDEGEE. The CDR3 is CASSFRQEKFF. CDR3 DNA sequence: TGTGCCAGCAGCTTTCGGCAGGAAAAGTTCTTC.

V gene TRBV7-9 combines with J gene TRBJ1-5; D is unresolved. The CDR3 sequence is 12 residues long. V gave up 10 bases and J gave up 0 bases, with 7 bases separating them. Germline assignment: CDR1 SEHNR and CDR2 FQNEAQ (reference sequence). The DNA of the CDR3 is TGTGCCACGGCGCGTAGCAATCAGCCCCAGCATTTT. Translating it yields CATARSNQPQHF.

The count of this clone is one. V is TRBV4-2 and J is TRBJ2-3; no firm D call. CDR1 and CDR2 from the germline V gene are LGHNA and YNFKEQ. The CDR3 has 15 residues. V was pared by 2 bases and J by 0 bases, with 9 bases between. CDR3 protein: CASSQWPGSTDTQYF. In DNA form, the CDR3 reads TGTGCCAGCAGCCAATGGCCTGGGAGCACAGATACGCAGTATTTT.

The V gene is TRBV27, the J gene TRBJ2-1, with D tentatively TRBD1 (5 bases). CDR3 size: 16 residues. V lost 6 bases to trimming and J lost 8 bases, with 23 bases between them. The germline CDR1 and CDR2 sequences are MNHEY and SMNVEV (reference sequence). The CDR3, as DNA: TGTGCCAGCAGCTTCTTCACAGGAGTCCCCACGGATGAGCAGTTCTTC. Translating gives CASSFFTGVPTDEQFF.

The chain carries TRBV6-5 and TRBJ1-2; tentative D call: TRBD1 (6 bases). V lost 5 bases, J lost 3 bases, and 13 bases lay in between. The CDR3 totals 14 residues. Germline CDR1 MNHEY, CDR2 SVGAGI. The CDR3, as DNA: TGTGCCAGCAGTCCGGGACAACTTGACTATGGCTACACCTTC. Encoded protein: CASSPGQLDYGYTF.

The V gene is TRBV9, the J gene TRBJ2-1; D not certain. The CDR3 sequence is 15 residues long. The V end was cut by 0 bases, the J end by 0 bases, with 7 bases between. Germline-derived CDR1 and CDR2 are SGDLS and YYNGEE. The CDR3 DNA reads as TGTGCCAGCAGCGTAGCTAGTGTCTCCTACAATGAGCAGTTCTTC. Translated, it gives CASSVASVSYNEQFF.

V usage is TRBV4-3 and J usage is TRBJ2-1; possible D gene TRBD2, 5 bases. V was pared by 0 bases and J by 8 bases, with 29 bases between. The V gene's germline CDR1 is LGHNA and CDR2 YSLEER. The CDR3 has 20 residues. The CDR3 region has the DNA TGCGCCAGCAGCCAAGATTGGCGGGTTGGCACAAAGGGTGTATACGATGAGCAGTTCTTC. It translates to CASSQDWRVGTKGVYDEQFF.

The rearrangement links TRBV28 to TRBJ1-2; D is unresolved. The ends were cut back, 7 bases at V and 4 bases at J, with 16 bases in the middle. This CDR3 region has 14 residues. Germline V gene lookup returns CDR1 MDHEN and CDR2 SYDVKM. CDR3 in amino acids: CASTSIGGSYGYTF. CDR3 DNA sequence: TGTGCCAGCACCTCCATAGGAGGGTCCTATGGCTACACCTTC.

This rearrangement joins TRBV30 to TRBJ2-2; weak D call: TRBD1 (5 bases). Germline CDR1 reads GTSNPN; CDR2 reads SVGIG (reference sequence). With 8 bases removed from V and 7 bases from J, the gap between germline ends came to 14 bases. The CDR3 sequence is 12 residues long. In nucleotides, the CDR3 is TGTGCCGGGCCGAGCAGGGTCGGGGAGCTGTTTTTT. Its translation is CAGPSRVGELFF.

The chain couples TRBV6-5 to TRBJ1-5; the D is unclear. Trimming took off 0 bases at V and 7 bases at J, with 13 bases between the two ends. CDR3 length: 15 residues. The germline CDR1 and CDR2 sequences are MNHEY and SVGAGI. CDR3 sequence (DNA): TGTGCCAGCAGTTACTCGAGTAATCTAAGGCAGCCCCAGCATTTT. Protein: CASSYSSNLRQPQHF.

The V gene is TRBV4-1, the J gene TRBJ2-1, with D maybe TRBD2 (6 bases). Trimming took 3 bases from V and 6 from J, leaving 18 bases between them. The CDR3 is made up of 16 amino acids. Per germline, CDR1 MGHRA and CDR2 YSYEKL. The CDR3 region has the DNA TGCGCCAGCAGCCAGGTAGCGGCCCCTCCGCTCAATGAGCAGTTCTTC. Its translation: CASSQVAAPPLNEQFF.